The 3 T cell receptor beta chains below all came from one sample that was sequenced in a study. TCRdb called the 5' RACE reads again in MiXCR, with one record for every CDR3 protein. This table has roughly 45,000 distinct CDR3 sequences, about 29% appearing once. Sample: tumor-infiltrating memory CD4+ T cells sorted from the breast tumor. Sample subset: memory CD4+ T cells, CD4+CD45RO+CD25-. All receptors come from a female donor with breast cancer.

There are a few counts of this clonotype. The chain uses TRBV4-2 and TRBJ2-7; 10 bases are a match to TRBD2. The V and J ends lost 4 bases and 4 bases, in that order; junction bases with no gene match: 7. The CDR3 contains 15 residues. Germline CDR1 reads LGHNA; CDR2 reads YNFKEQ. CDR3 coding DNA: TGTGCCAGCAGCCGGGGGACTAGCGTAACATACGAGCAGTACTTC. Amino acid sequence: CASSRGTSVTYEQYF.

This clonotype was seen only a few times. V usage is TRBV10-3 and J usage is TRBJ2-3; 7 bases match TRBD2. Trimming cost V 10 bases and J 4 bases; bases outside gene matches: 11. Germline V CDR1 and CDR2: ENHRY, SYGVKD. The CDR3 covers 14 residues. CDR3 DNA sequence: TGTGCCACTGCTCGTAACGGGAGGTCAGATACGCAGTATTTT. Translating it yields CATARNGRSDTQYF.

Only a few counts were recorded for this clonotype. The chain links TRBV7-9 to TRBJ2-5; 7 bases are a match to TRBD1. With 6 bases clipped from V and 4 bases from J, the junction kept 2 bases outside the gene matches. CDR1 is SEHNR and CDR2 is FQNEAQ in the germline V gene (reference sequence). The CDR3 runs to 12 residues. The CDR3 is CASRQGLETQYF. Here the CDR3 DNA reads TGTGCCAGCAGACAGGGGTTAGAGACCCAGTACTTC.